This T cell receptor (beta chain) emerged from a study of control samples from healthy donors and cancer patients. The CDR3 consists of 13 residues. CDR1 and CDR2 from the germline V gene are SGHTA and FQGNSA. As to this clone: The junction differs from germline at one of its ends, possibly a read error.

The repertoire was sequenced with immunoSEQ multiplex PCR; TCRdb's copy has only in-frame clones and lacks some. Here the sample spans over 100,000 clones, around 89% being singletons. Material for sequencing was blood. The chain carries TRBV7-2 and TRBJ1-1; the D is unclear. The clonotype originates from a man aged 35-49 years in good health. CDR3 nucleotide sequence: TGTGCCAGCAGCTTATTTCTGCAGACTGGAGCTTTCTTT. Protein: CASSLFLQTGAFF.